What follows describes a single TCR beta chain. Primers for the PCR totalled 60 Vbeta and 13 Jbeta. Repertoires were generated with immunoSEQ multiplex PCR, while TCRdb's copy carries only in-frame clones and drops some. The table has 120,000 or so clones, 77% seen once. This entry belongs to a study of cytomegalovirus exposure and HLA in healthy donors. Germline CDR1 is KGHSH and CDR2 is LQKENI. The CDR3 runs to 14 residues. Trimming shortened V by 6 bases and J by 5 bases, and 14 bases separated the two germline ends. The genes are TRBV18 and TRBJ1-5; D possibly corresponds to TRBD1 (5 bases). Sequenced: PBMCs. The sequence came from a man aged 18 to 29 in good health and CMV-seropositive. The CDR3 loop is CASSPRQTDQPQHF. CDR3 sequence (DNA): TGTGCCAGCTCGCCGCGACAGACCGATCAGCCCCAGCATTTT.